Each of the 24 T cell receptor beta chains below was sequenced from the same sample in a study of blood T cell repertoires in COVID-19. Using immunoSEQ multiplex PCR, the repertoire was profiled, and TCRdb retains in-frame clones only, with some absent. The sample consists of approximately 400,000 clones, 75% to 90% of them appearing once. The sequencing sample was made of PBMCs or T cells enriched from blood (not recorded which). The receptor source for this set is a woman aged 50 to 60 who had recovered from COVID-19.

This chain connects TRBV2 to TRBJ1-2; D gene ambiguous. This CDR3 is built from 12 residues. The germline V and J ends were trimmed by 9 bases and 6 bases, with 14 bases remaining between them. Per germline, CDR1 SNHLY and CDR2 FYNNEI. The DNA for the CDR3 is TGTGCCAGTAACCTGGCACAGAATGGCTACACCTTC. This sequence encodes CASNLAQNGYTF.

This clone was seen more than once but under ten times. The V call is TRBV25-1, the J call TRBJ1-3; TRBD1 might be the D (5 bases). From germline, CDR1 is MGHDK and CDR2 SYGVNS. The CDR3 length is 17 residues. Deletions cut 1 base from V and 4 bases from J, with 17 bases between. CDR3 bases: TGTGCCAGCAGTGAATTGGGCACCCAGGGAAGGGGAAACACCATATATTTT. Translated: CASSELGTQGRGNTIYF.

The V call is TRBV30, the J call TRBJ1-4, with a possible D match to TRBD1 (6 bases). Germline assignment: CDR1 GTSNPN and CDR2 SVGIG (reference sequence). There are 12 residues in the CDR3. V gave up 2 bases and J gave up 6 bases, with 7 bases separating them. CDR3 in DNA: TGTGCCTGGAGTCCAGGGGATGAAAAACTGTTTTTT. This sequence encodes CAWSPGDEKLFF.

The chain uses TRBV9 and TRBJ2-3, with 9 positions matching TRBD1. The length of the CDR3 is 14 residues. Germline CDR1 and CDR2: SGDLS and YYNGEE. J gave up 6 bases and V 4 bases, and 6 bases lay outside the gene matches. Written as DNA, the CDR3 is TGTGCCAGCAGCCCCCGACAGGGGGGGGATACGCAGTATTTT. Its translation: CASSPRQGGDTQYF. Full variable domain (rest looked up from reference TRBV9 and TRBJ2-3): DSGVTQTPKHLITATGQRVTLRCSPRSGDLSVYWYQQSLDQGLQFLIQYYNGEERAKGNILERFSAQQFPDLHSELNLSSLELGDSALYFCASSPRQGGDTQYFGPGTRLTVL.

The chain is built from TRBV6-2 or TRBV6-3 and TRBJ1-2; D not resolved. V gave up 4 bases and J gave up 6 bases, with 9 bases separating them. CDR3 length equals 12 residues. Per germline, CDR1 MNHEY and CDR2 SVGEGT. The CDR3: CASSLIYDGYTF. The CDR3 DNA is TGTGCCAGCAGTTTGATCTACGATGGCTACACCTTC.

The chain recombines TRBV7-9 with TRBJ1-5; a possible D gene is TRBD1 (6 bases). The CDR3 covers 13 residues. Trimming removed 5 bases at V and 5 bases at J, with 10 bases between. Germline CDR1 reads SEHNR; CDR2 reads FQNEAQ (reference sequence). The CDR3 loop reads CASSKGQHQPQHF. CDR3 coding DNA: TGTGCCAGCAGCAAAGGACAGCATCAGCCCCAGCATTTT.

This clone was detected a few times. The rearrangement joins TRBV25-1 to TRBJ1-2, with a possible D match to TRBD1 (6 bases). The V gene lost 1 base and the J gene lost 3 bases, with 15 bases spanning the gap. The CDR3 has 16 amino acids. Looked up from germline, CDR1 is MGHDK and CDR2 is SYGVNS. The CDR3 coding sequence is TGTGCCAGCAGTGAATCGGGAGGGGGAGAACACTATGGCTACACCTTC. Its protein is CASSESGGGEHYGYTF.

J is TRBJ1-2 and V is TRBV7-2, with TRBD1 matching over 11 bases. The CDR3 covers 15 residues. The V gene's germline CDR1 is SGHTA and CDR2 FQGNSA. The ends lost 5 bases at V and 4 bases at J; junction bases unmatched: 6. The CDR3 spells CASSPAGTGGYGYTF. CDR3 DNA: TGTGCCAGCAGCCCGGCCGGGACAGGGGGCTATGGCTACACCTTC.

This chain uses TRBV25-1 with TRBJ2-1, with a tentative D call TRBD2 (5 bases). Germline-derived CDR1 and CDR2 are MGHDK and SYGVNS. The V and J ends lost 4 bases and 3 bases respectively, with 10 bases between them. The CDR3 spans 14 residues. CDR3 region: CASSVERIYNEQFF. The CDR3 nucleotides are TGTGCCAGCAGTGTGGAGCGGATCTACAATGAGCAGTTCTTC.

The chain couples TRBV30 to TRBJ1-5, with D possibly matching TRBD1 (6 bases). Germline CDR1 is GTSNPN and CDR2 is SVGIG (reference sequence). V was clipped by 0 bases and J by 6 bases, with 12 bases between them. This CDR3 has 14 amino acids. The CDR3 reads CAWSVGGSGQPQHF. The CDR3 DNA is TGTGCCTGGAGTGTAGGGGGATCGGGTCAGCCCCAGCATTTT.

Regarding this clone: At one of its ends the junction is not consistent with the germline gene, which may arise from a read error. The CDR3 spells CASSLGQANEQFF. The CDR3 nucleotides read TGTGCTAGCAGCTTAGGTCAGGCAAATGAGCAGTTCTTC. The V and J genes are TRBV7-7 and TRBJ2-1; D not resolved. CDR1 and CDR2 from the germline V gene are SSHAT and FNYEAQ (reference sequence). The CDR3 is made up of 13 amino acids.

The rearrangement joins TRBV28 to TRBJ2-7; D possibly corresponds to TRBD1 (6 bases). Trimming pared 6 bases from V and 5 bases from J, leaving 17 bases between. CDR3 size: 14 residues. The germline V gene encodes CDR1 MDHEN and CDR2 SYDVKM. The CDR3 loop is CASRQTGIGNEQYF. CDR3 DNA: TGTGCCAGCAGACAAACAGGGATCGGAAACGAGCAGTACTTC.

The chain joins TRBV7-8 to TRBJ1-2; 8 positions match TRBD1. This CDR3 is 14 amino acids long. V gave up 3 bases and J gave up 8 bases; unmatched junction bases: 8. CDR1 is SGHVS and CDR2 is FQNEAQ in the germline V gene. The DNA of the CDR3 is TGTGCCAGCAGCTTCCTTGGACAGGGTGAGGGCTACACCTTC. It is translated as CASSFLGQGEGYTF.

This chain connects TRBV30 to TRBJ1-2; no clear D gene. The germline V gene encodes CDR1 GTSNPN and CDR2 SVGIG (reference sequence). The V gene lost 0 bases and the J gene lost 4 bases, with 21 bases spanning the gap. CDR3 length: 17 residues. The CDR3 sequence is CAWSVQLAAGFSYGYTF. The CDR3 nucleotides are TGTGCCTGGAGTGTACAGCTGGCGGCGGGGTTCAGCTATGGCTACACCTTC.

The chain recombines TRBV7-2 with TRBJ1-1; possibly TRBD1 for D (5 bases). CDR1 and CDR2 (germline): SGHTA, FQGNSA. Trimming took off 1 base at V and 3 bases at J, with 15 bases between the two ends. This CDR3 comprises 16 residues. CDR3 bases: TGTGCCAGCAGCTTAGGGGGGGTAGGGCTAGACACTGAAGCTTTCTTT. It specifies CASSLGGVGLDTEAFF. Drawing the rest from reference TRBV7-2 and TRBJ1-1, the complete variable domain is GAGVSQSPSNKVTEKGKDVELRCDPISGHTALYWYRQSLGQGLEFLIYFQGNSAPDKSGLPSDRFSAERTGGSVSTLTIQRTQQEDSAVYLCASSLGGVGLDTEAFFGQGTRLTVV.

CDR3 coding DNA: TGTGCCAGCAGCTTAGCGTTGTCTAGCGGAGCCTCCTACAATGAGCAGTTCTTC. Protein product: CASSLALSSGASYNEQFF. The chain carries TRBV11-1 and TRBJ2-1; 7 bases map to TRBD2. Germline CDR1 SGHAT, CDR2 FQDESV (reference sequence). This CDR3 is built from 18 residues. V shed 0 bases, J shed 0 bases, and the junction held 8 bases outside the gene matches.

The chain combines TRBV20-1 with TRBJ1-3; no definite D call. The CDR3 length is 11 residues. The germline V and J ends were trimmed by 7 bases and 3 bases, with 7 bases remaining between them. From germline, CDR1 is DFQATT and CDR2 SNEGSKA (reference sequence). The CDR3 bases are TGCAGTGGGCTTCTTGGAAACACCATATATTTT. It codes for CSGLLGNTIYF.

There are a few counts of this clone. This rearrangement joins TRBV7-3 to TRBJ2-1, with TRBD1 matching over 9 bases. The V and J ends lost 5 bases and 10 bases, in that order; junction bases with no gene match: 9. The CDR3 runs 14 residues. Per germline, CDR1 SGHTA and CDR2 FQGTGA. In DNA form, the CDR3 reads TGTGCCAGCAGCAGGTATGGGACAGGGTTAGAGCAGTTCTTC. Protein sequence: CASSRYGTGLEQFF.

This clone was detected only once. The rearrangement uses TRBV5-5 and TRBJ2-1; 12 positions match TRBD2. The CDR3 is 17 residues long. V was clipped by 0 bases and J by 10 bases; unmatched bases: 11. In germline, CDR1 is SGHKS, CDR2 YYEKEE (reference sequence). As DNA, the CDR3 is TGTGCCAGCAGCTTGGGGATCCCTAGCGGGAGGGCCGGGGAGCAGTTCTTC. Protein: CASSLGIPSGRAGEQFF.

V gene TRBV7-3 combines with J gene TRBJ1-1; D not certain. CDR1 is SGHTA, CDR2 FQGTGA, per germline. CDR3 length equals 13 residues. V lost 5 bases and J 3 bases, leaving 10 bases between the germline ends. The CDR3 coding sequence is TGTGCCAGCAGCCCGGGAGCGGACACTGAAGCTTTCTTT. Translating gives CASSPGADTEAFF.

The chain combines TRBV7-8 with TRBJ1-1; 7 nucleotides line up with TRBD1. Germline CDR1 SGHVS, CDR2 FQNEAQ. The length of the CDR3 is 15 residues. V lost 5 bases and J lost 4; bases outside the gene matches: 10. The CDR3 sequence: CASSPDRAEGTEAFF. In DNA form, the CDR3 reads TGTGCCAGCAGCCCAGACAGGGCTGAGGGCACTGAAGCTTTCTTT. Filled out from reference TRBV7-8 and TRBJ1-1, the complete variable domain reads GAGVSQSPRYKVAKRGQDVALRCDPISGHVSLFWYQQALGQGPEFLTYFQNEAQLDKSGLPSDRFFAERPEGSVSTLKIQRTQQEDSAVYLCASSPDRAEGTEAFFGQGTRLTVV.

The V gene is TRBV5-6, the J gene TRBJ2-7; 7 bases are shared with TRBD2. CDR3 length: 13 amino acids. Germline-derived CDR1 and CDR2 are SGHDT and YYEEEE. With 0 bases clipped from V and 7 bases from J, the junction kept 4 bases outside the gene matches. The CDR3 spells CASSLVASGEQYF. The CDR3 bases are TGTGCCAGCAGCTTGGTCGCTAGCGGAGAGCAGTACTTC.

The chain combines TRBV5-1 with TRBJ1-3; 7 bases line up with TRBD1. The CDR3 is made up of 14 amino acids. Per the germline V gene, CDR1 is SGHRS and CDR2 is YFSETQ. V trimming: 4 bases; J trimming: 4 bases; junction bases outside the gene matches: 5. Here the CDR3 DNA reads TGCGCCAGCAGCCCAGGGACAGCAGGAAACACCATATATTTT. Translating gives CASSPGTAGNTIYF.

The chain couples TRBV4-2 to TRBJ2-1, with TRBD2 matching over 12 bases. After removal of 0 bases from V and 7 bases from J, the junction contained 4 bases not matched to a gene. The CDR3 is 16 residues long. Germline assignment: CDR1 LGHNA and CDR2 YNFKEQ. In nucleotides, the CDR3 is TGTGCCAGCAGCCAAGATCGGCTAGCGGGGGGGAATGAGCAGTTCTTC. Its translation: CASSQDRLAGGNEQFF.